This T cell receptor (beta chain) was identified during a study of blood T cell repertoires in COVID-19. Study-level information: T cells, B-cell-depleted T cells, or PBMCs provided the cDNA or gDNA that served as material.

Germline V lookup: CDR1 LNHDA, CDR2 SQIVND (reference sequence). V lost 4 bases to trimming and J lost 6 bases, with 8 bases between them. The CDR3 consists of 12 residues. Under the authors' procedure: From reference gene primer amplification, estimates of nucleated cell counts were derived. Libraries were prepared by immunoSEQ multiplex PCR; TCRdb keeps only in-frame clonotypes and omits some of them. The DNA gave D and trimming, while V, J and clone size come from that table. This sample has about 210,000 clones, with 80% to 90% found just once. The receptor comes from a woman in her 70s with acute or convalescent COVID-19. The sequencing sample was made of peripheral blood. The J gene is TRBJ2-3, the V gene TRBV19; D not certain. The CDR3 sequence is CASSTAADTQYF. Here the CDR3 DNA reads TGTGCCAGTAGTACCGCAGCGGATACGCAGTATTTT.